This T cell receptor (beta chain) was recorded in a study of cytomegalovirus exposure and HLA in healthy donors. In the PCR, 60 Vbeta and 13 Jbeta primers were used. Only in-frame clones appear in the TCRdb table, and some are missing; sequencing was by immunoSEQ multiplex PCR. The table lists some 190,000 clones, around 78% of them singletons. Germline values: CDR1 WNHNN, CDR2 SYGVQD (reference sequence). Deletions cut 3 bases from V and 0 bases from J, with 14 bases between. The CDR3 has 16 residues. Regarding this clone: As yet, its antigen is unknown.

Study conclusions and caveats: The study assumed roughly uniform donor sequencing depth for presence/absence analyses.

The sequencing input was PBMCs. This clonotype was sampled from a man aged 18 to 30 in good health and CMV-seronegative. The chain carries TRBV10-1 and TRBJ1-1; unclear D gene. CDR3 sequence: CASSESPGAMNTEAFF. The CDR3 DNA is TGCGCCAGCAGTGAATCGCCGGGAGCTATGAACACTGAAGCTTTCTTT.